This entry lists 18 T cell receptor beta chains sequenced from one sample in a study of T cell repertoires in cytomegalovirus infection. TCRdb called the reads again in MiXCR, with one record for every CDR3 protein. The sample includes just under 500,000 distinct CDR3 sequences, roughly a third of them seen just once. These receptors' targets are unknown. The source material was cultured PBMCs, sampled from culture after CMV antigen stimulation. The receptor set was obtained from a human donor in good health (CMV status not recorded). Some clones in this sample may be carry-over from other donors' samples.

V is TRBV12-3 or TRBV12-4 and J is TRBJ2-3; 9 bases match TRBD2. Trimming removed 2 bases from V and 8 bases from J; junction bases left unmatched: 5. There are 14 residues in the CDR3. CDR3: CASSLMAGGSTQYF. The DNA for the CDR3 is TGTGCCAGCAGTTTAATGGCGGGGGGGAGTACGCAGTATTTT.

This clonotype occurred a few times. The V and J genes are TRBV7-6 and TRBJ2-2; 8 bases agree with TRBD2. J gave up 6 bases and V 10 bases, and 13 bases lay outside the gene matches. Per germline, CDR1 SGHVS and CDR2 FNYEAQ. This CDR3 region has 15 residues. The DNA of the CDR3 is TGTGCCAACTCTGATGGGACTAGTGCCGCCGGGGAGCTGTTTTTT. It specifies CANSDGTSAAGELFF.

The chain is built from TRBV6-5 and TRBJ2-2; 10 positions match TRBD2. Germline trimming cut 6 bases from V and 4 bases from J; bases unmatched to any gene: 5. Germline CDR1 is MNHEY and CDR2 is SVGAGI. The CDR3 covers 15 residues. The CDR3 protein is CASRRLAGGTGELFF. DNA of the CDR3: TGTGCCAGCAGACGACTAGCGGGCGGCACCGGGGAGCTGTTTTTT.

The genes are TRBV9 and TRBJ1-4, with no clear D. Trimming removed 3 bases from V and 0 bases from J, with 12 bases in between. Germline V CDR1 and CDR2: SGDLS, YYNGEE. There are 16 residues in the CDR3. CDR3 in DNA: TGTGCCAGCAGCGGACAACTAGGAGCAACTAATGAAAAACTGTTTTTT. Protein product: CASSGQLGATNEKLFF.

The chain links TRBV28 to TRBJ2-7; 11 positions match TRBD2. The CDR3 length is 15 residues. J was trimmed by 3 bases and V by 8 bases; bases with no gene match: 9. Germline values: CDR1 MDHEN, CDR2 SYDVKM. The CDR3 sequence is CASASSGRAGYEQYF. As DNA, the CDR3 is TGTGCCAGCGCAAGTAGCGGGAGGGCCGGCTACGAGCAGTACTTC.

The CDR3, as DNA: TGCAGTGCTTTAACGAGCGTACCCACCCACGAGCAGTACTTC. It encodes CSALTSVPTHEQYF. The chain carries TRBV20-1 and TRBJ2-7; D unclear. The CDR3 runs to 14 residues. Looked up from germline, CDR1 is DFQATT and CDR2 is SNEGSKA (reference sequence). V was pared by 5 bases and J by 5 bases, with 19 bases between.

This clonotype turned up a few times. The V call is TRBV7-2, the J call TRBJ1-1, with D unclear. This CDR3 contains 15 residues. The V and J ends lost 8 bases and 2 bases respectively, with 18 bases between them. Germline V CDR1 and CDR2: SGHTA, FQGNSA. In DNA, the CDR3 is TGTGCCAGCCAATTAGCCCGGGATCCCAACACTGAAGCTTTCTTT. Translation: CASQLARDPNTEAFF.

The J gene is TRBJ2-2, the V gene TRBV5-4; D possibly matches TRBD1 or TRBD2 (5 bases each). V dropped 3 bases and J dropped 5 bases, with 8 bases sitting between them. The CDR3 runs 13 residues. Germline V gives CDR1 SGHNT, CDR2 YYREEE (reference sequence). In DNA, the CDR3 is TGTGCCAGCAGCTACGGGGCGACCGGGGAGCTGTTTTTT. Amino acid sequence: CASSYGATGELFF.

J is TRBJ2-3 and V is TRBV7-2; the match to TRBD2 covers 8 bases. V was clipped by 5 bases and J by 0 bases; unmatched bases: 10. There are 17 residues in the CDR3. Germline CDR1 is SGHTA and CDR2 is FQGNSA. CDR3: CASSTPRGGLSTDTQYF. The CDR3 DNA reads as TGTGCCAGCAGCACCCCCCGGGGGGGGCTAAGCACAGATACGCAGTATTTT.

The chain employs TRBV7-2 and TRBJ2-1, with TRBD2 matching 11 bases. The CDR3 is 13 amino acids. Germline values: CDR1 SGHTA, CDR2 FQGNSA. Trimming at V came to 3 bases and at J to 13 bases, leaving 5 bases not matched to a gene. The CDR3 sequence is CASSFTTSGVQFF. The CDR3 DNA sequence: TGTGCCAGCAGCTTCACGACTAGCGGGGTTCAGTTCTTC.

Only one count was recorded for this clonotype. V and J are TRBV12-3 or TRBV12-4 and TRBJ2-5, with TRBD1 identical over 10 bases. Germline trimming cut 5 bases from V and 4 bases from J; bases unmatched to any gene: 7. This CDR3 has 15 amino acids. Written as DNA, the CDR3 is TGTGCCAGCAGTCCATGGGACAGGGGAGGAGAGACCCAGTACTTC. Protein: CASSPWDRGGETQYF.

The chain carries TRBV7-2 and TRBJ1-1; D is unresolved. CDR3 length: 13 amino acids. Germline CDR1 SGHTA, CDR2 FQGNSA. Trimming took off 4 bases at V and 5 bases at J, with 11 bases between the two ends. CDR3 in DNA: TGTGCCAGCAGCTGGGCGGAGAATACTGAAGCTTTCTTT. This codes for CASSWAENTEAFF.

The V and J genes are TRBV12-3 or TRBV12-4 and TRBJ1-1; 8 nucleotides align to TRBD1. This CDR3 spans 13 amino acids. V trimming: 5 bases; J trimming: 4 bases; junction bases outside the gene matches: 3. The DNA for the CDR3 is TGTGCCAGCAGTGATACAGGGGGCACTGAAGCTTTCTTT. This encodes CASSDTGGTEAFF.

This clonotype was counted between two and nine times. J is TRBJ1-4 and V is TRBV12-3 or TRBV12-4, with D hard to call. With 2 bases removed from V and 4 bases from J, the gap between germline ends came to 8 bases. The CDR3 has 14 amino acids. The CDR3 DNA reads as TGTGCCAGCAGTTTAACGGGTAGTAATGAAAAACTGTTTTTT. Translated: CASSLTGSNEKLFF.

This clonotype was seen repeatedly, ten times or more. The chain is built from TRBV7-8 and TRBJ2-7; D may correspond to TRBD1 or TRBD2 (5 bases each). Germline V gene sequence: CDR1 SGHVS, CDR2 FQNEAQ. Trimming removed 5 bases at V and 9 bases at J, with 20 bases between. This CDR3 has 14 amino acids. The DNA for the CDR3 is TGTGCCAGCAGCCCCTCCGGGACCCAGATCGGGCAGTACTTC. This codes for CASSPSGTQIGQYF.

The CDR3 nucleotides are TGTGCCACCAGTGATTTCGGCAGCCCTGGCACAGATACGCAGTATTTT. Amino acids: CATSDFGSPGTDTQYF. This chain links TRBV24-1 with TRBJ2-3; D remains unclear. Germline loops: CDR1 KGHDR, CDR2 SFDVKD. The CDR3 loop spans 16 amino acids. V was clipped by 1 base and J by 1 base, with 11 bases between them.

This clonotype was detected only a few times. This sequence joins TRBV11-2 and TRBJ1-4; D may be TRBD1 (5 bases). Germline V CDR1 and CDR2: SGHAT, FQNNGV. The V end lost 5 bases, the J end lost 4 bases, and 14 bases lay between the germline ends. This CDR3 is built from 15 residues. CDR3 sequence reads: CASSRGAGFNEKLFF. The CDR3 DNA reads TGTGCCAGCAGCCGAGGGGCAGGGTTTAATGAAAAACTGTTTTTT.

This clonotype was observed a few times. At one end the junction does not follow the germline gene, possibly because of a read error. The chain joins TRBV4-1 to TRBJ1-1; 7 bases line up with TRBD1. The CDR3 has 14 residues. Germline-derived CDR1 and CDR2 are MGHRA and YSYEKL. CDR3 residues: CASSKDRVWTEAFF. CDR3 coding DNA: TGCGCCAGCAGCAAAGACAGGGTTTGGACTGAAGCTTTCTTT.